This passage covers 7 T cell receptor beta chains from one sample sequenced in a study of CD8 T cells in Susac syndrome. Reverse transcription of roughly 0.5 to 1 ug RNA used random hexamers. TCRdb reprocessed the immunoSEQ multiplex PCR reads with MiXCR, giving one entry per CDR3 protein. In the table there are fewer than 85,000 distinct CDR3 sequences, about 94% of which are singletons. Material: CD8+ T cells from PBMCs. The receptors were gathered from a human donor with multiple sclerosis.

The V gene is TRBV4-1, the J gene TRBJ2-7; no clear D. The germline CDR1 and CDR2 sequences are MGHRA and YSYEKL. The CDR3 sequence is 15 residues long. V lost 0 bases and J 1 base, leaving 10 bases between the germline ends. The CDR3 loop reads CASSQELATSYEQYF. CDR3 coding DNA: TGCGCCAGCAGCCAAGAGTTGGCCACTTCCTACGAGCAGTACTTC.

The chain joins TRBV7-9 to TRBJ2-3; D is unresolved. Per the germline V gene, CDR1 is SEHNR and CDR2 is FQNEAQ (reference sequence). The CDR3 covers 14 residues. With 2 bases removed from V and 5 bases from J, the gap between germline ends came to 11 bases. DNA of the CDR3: TGTGCCAGCAGCTTACCCTCCTTGGGAGATACGCAGTATTTT. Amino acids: CASSLPSLGDTQYF.

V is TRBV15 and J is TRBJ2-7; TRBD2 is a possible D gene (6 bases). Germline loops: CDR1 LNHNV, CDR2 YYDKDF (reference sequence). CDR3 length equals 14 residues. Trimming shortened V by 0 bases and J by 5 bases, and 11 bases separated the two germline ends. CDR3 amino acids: CATSRDRRGHEQYF. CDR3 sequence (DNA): TGTGCCACCAGCAGAGATCGGAGGGGTCACGAGCAGTACTTC.

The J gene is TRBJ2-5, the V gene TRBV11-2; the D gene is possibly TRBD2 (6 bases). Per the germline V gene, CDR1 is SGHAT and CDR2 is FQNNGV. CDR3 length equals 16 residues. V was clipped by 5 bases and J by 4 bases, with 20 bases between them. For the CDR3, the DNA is TGTGCCAGCAGCCCCTCGGGACCTGGGCGGGGAGAGACCCAGTACTTC. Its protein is CASSPSGPGRGETQYF.

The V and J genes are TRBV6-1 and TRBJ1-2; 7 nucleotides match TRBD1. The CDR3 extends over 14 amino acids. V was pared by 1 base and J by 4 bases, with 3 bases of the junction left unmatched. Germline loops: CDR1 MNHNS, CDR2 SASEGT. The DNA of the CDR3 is TGTGCCAGCAGTGAAGGTTCAGGGGGCTATGGCTACACCTTC. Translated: CASSEGSGGYGYTF.

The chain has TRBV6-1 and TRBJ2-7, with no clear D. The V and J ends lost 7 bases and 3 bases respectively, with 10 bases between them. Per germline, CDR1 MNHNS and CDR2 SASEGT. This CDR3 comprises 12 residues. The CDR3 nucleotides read TGTGCCAGCACAGATTCTGGCTACGAGCAGTACTTC. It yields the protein CASTDSGYEQYF.

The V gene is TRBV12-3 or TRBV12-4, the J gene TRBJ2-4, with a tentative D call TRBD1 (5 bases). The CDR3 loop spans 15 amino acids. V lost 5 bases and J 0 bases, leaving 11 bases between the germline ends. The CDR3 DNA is TGTGCCAGCAGTCCGACAGTGTCAGCCAAAAACATTCAGTACTTC. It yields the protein CASSPTVSAKNIQYF.